The 10 T cell receptor beta chains below were found in one sample sequenced in a study of T cells in women clearing cervical HPV infection. Assay: immunoSEQ multiplex PCR; the TCRdb copy retains only in-frame clones and omits some. The sample table includes approximately 16,000 clones. Sequenced sample: blood buffy coat. The receptors were sampled from a woman between 18 and 75 years old with a cervical HPV16 infection that either progressed to CIN3+ or cleared (not recorded which).

About this clone itself: The CDR3 is cut off 3 residues early in the read; its end comes from the germline J gene. The chain carries TRBV7-9 and TRBJ2-7, with D possibly being TRBD1 (6 bases). The CDR3 loop spans 14 amino acids. Germline assignment: CDR1 SEHNR and CDR2 FQNEAQ (reference sequence). Trimming shortened V by 5 bases and J by 2 bases, and 13 bases separated the two germline ends. Partial CDR3 DNA: TGTGCCAGCAGCGCCGACAGGAGAGCCTACGAG. Translated, it gives CASSADRRAYE. The CDR3, in full, reads CASSADRRAYEQYF.

With regard to this clone: The read gets to within 3 residues of the CDR3 end, and the germline J gene fills in the rest. The chain employs TRBV2 and TRBJ1-4, with a tentative D call TRBD1 (6 bases). Trimming removed 6 bases from V and 4 bases from J, with 18 bases in between. This CDR3 contains 16 residues. Germline-derived CDR1 and CDR2 are SNHLY and FYNNEI. The CDR3 DNA, read in part, is TGTGCCAGCAGAGCCACAGGGTGGAGGATTAATGAAAAA. This gives the protein CASRATGWRINEK. The CDR3 as a whole reads CASRATGWRINEKLFF.

Worth noting for this clone: The CDR3 is cut off 3 residues early in the read; its end comes from the germline J gene. The chain carries TRBV2 and TRBJ1-1, with D tentatively TRBD1 (5 bases). V lost 2 bases to trimming and J lost 5 bases, with 12 bases between them. The CDR3 is 14 amino acids. Germline V gene lookup returns CDR1 SNHLY and CDR2 FYNNEI. The CDR3 DNA, read in part, is TGTGCCAGCAGTGAACGGGCAGGGCCGACTGAA. Residues: CASSERAGPTE. In full, the CDR3 is CASSERAGPTEAFF.

As for this clone: From the germline J gene comes the end of the CDR3, since the read stops 3 residues before it. V and J are TRBV6-2 or TRBV6-3 and TRBJ2-1; D may be TRBD2 (5 bases). The CDR3 length is 14 residues. Looked up from germline, CDR1 is MNHEY and CDR2 is SVGEGT. V was pared by 5 bases and J by 6 bases, with 14 bases between. The CDR3 sequence is CASSPLGSGNEQFF. Partial CDR3 DNA: TGTGCCAGCAGTCCCCTGGGGAGCGGCAATGAG.

Comments on this clone: The read falls 3 residues short of the CDR3 end, and the missing part is taken from the germline J gene. The J gene is TRBJ2-5, the V gene TRBV19, with 7 bases matching TRBD1. Germline V lookup: CDR1 LNHDA, CDR2 SQIVND (reference sequence). The CDR3 totals 14 residues. Losses at the gene ends were 5 bases for V and 1 base for J; bases not matched to a gene: 4. The CDR3 loop reads CASSERQGQETQYF. CDR3 DNA (partial): TGTGCCAGTAGTGAACGACAGGGCCAAGAGACC.

Worth noting for this clone: The read halts 3 residues ahead of the CDR3 end, with the missing end drawn from the germline J gene. This chain connects TRBV29-1 to TRBJ2-7; 12 bases agree with TRBD2. The CDR3 is 14 residues long. Germline V CDR1 and CDR2: SQVTM, ANQGSEA. With 4 bases clipped from V and 2 bases from J, the junction kept 3 bases outside the gene matches. The CDR3 sequence: CSVAGLAGTYEQYF. Partial CDR3 DNA: TGCAGCGTTGCGGGACTAGCGGGCACCTACGAG.

In regard to this clone: The CDR3 end falls 3 residues outside the read, so it is completed with the germline J gene. V usage is TRBV20-1 and J usage is TRBJ1-1; the D gene is possibly TRBD1 (6 bases). The germline CDR1 and CDR2 sequences are DFQATT and SNEGSKA (reference sequence). The CDR3 contains 14 residues. V was cut by 4 bases and J by 0 bases, with 12 bases left in between. The CDR3 bases that were read are TGCAGTGCTACTTCAGGGGTCATGAACACTGAA. Protein: CSATSGVMNTE. The whole CDR3 protein is CSATSGVMNTEAFF.

On this clone: With the read ending 3 residues before the CDR3 end, the germline J gene is used to fill in that end. The gene calls are TRBV20-1 and TRBJ2-1; TRBD2 agrees at 8 bases. J was trimmed by 5 bases and V by 2 bases; bases with no gene match: 11. The CDR3 is 16 amino acids. Germline CDR1 is DFQATT and CDR2 is SNEGSKA (reference sequence). The CDR3 DNA, read in part, is TGCAGTGCTAGAACCCCCACTAGCGGAGTTAACAATGAG. Amino acid sequence: CSARTPTSGVNNE. The whole CDR3 sequence reads CSARTPTSGVNNEQFF.

As to this clone: The CDR3 goes on 3 residues after the read ends, and that part is filled in from the germline J gene. This chain joins TRBV11-2 and TRBJ2-7; TRBD1 matches 9 bases. Germline V gene sequence: CDR1 SGHAT, CDR2 FQNNGV. CDR3 size: 15 residues. V lost 5 bases, J lost 6 bases, and 11 bases stayed unmatched. The CDR3 sequence: CASSQGDRARREQYF. CDR3 DNA (partial): TGTGCCAGCAGCCAGGGGGACAGGGCACGGCGCGAG.

With regard to this clone: The read ends 3 residues before the CDR3 terminus; that terminus is restored from the germline J gene. The rearrangement links TRBV24-1 to TRBJ2-3; D gene unclear. The CDR3 covers 16 residues. V lost 3 bases and J 1 base, leaving 13 bases between the germline ends. Germline CDR1 KGHDR, CDR2 SFDVKD. The CDR3 bases that were read are TGTGCCACCAGTGATCCTCTTATTAGGGGCACAGATACG. It yields the protein CATSDPLIRGTDT. The whole CDR3 sequence is CATSDPLIRGTDTQYF.